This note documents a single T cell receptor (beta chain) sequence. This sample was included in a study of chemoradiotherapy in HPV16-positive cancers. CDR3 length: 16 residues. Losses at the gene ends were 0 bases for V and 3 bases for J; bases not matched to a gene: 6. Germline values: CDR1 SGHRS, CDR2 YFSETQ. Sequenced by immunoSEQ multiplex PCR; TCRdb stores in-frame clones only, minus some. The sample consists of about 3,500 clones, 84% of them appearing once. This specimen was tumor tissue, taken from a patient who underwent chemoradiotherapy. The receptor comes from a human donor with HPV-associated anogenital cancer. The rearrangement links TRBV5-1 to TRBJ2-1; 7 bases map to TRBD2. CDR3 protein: CASSLGSSGYYNEQFF. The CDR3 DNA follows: TGCGCCAGCAGCTTGGGTAGTAGCGGGTACTACAATGAGCAGTTCTTC. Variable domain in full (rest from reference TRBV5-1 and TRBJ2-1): KAGVTQTPRYLIKTRGQQVTLSCSPISGHRSVSWYQQTPGQGLQFLFEYFSETQRNKGNFPGRFSGRQFSNSRSEMNVSTLELGDSALYLCASSLGSSGYYNEQFFGPGTRLTVL.